This entry lists 3 T cell receptor beta chains sequenced from one sample in a study of blood T cells in healthy people across ages. Next came a second PCR, run for about 7 to 11 cycles, which used a sample-barcoded 5' primer along with a J-beta primer mix. From the 5' RACE reads, TCRdb called clonotypes with MiXCR, one entry per CDR3 protein. The table lists about 690,000 distinct CDR3 sequences, roughly two fifths of them singletons. The specimen was blood. These receptors were obtained from a man older than 75 in good health.

This clonotype was recorded a few times. J is TRBJ2-2 and V is TRBV7-8; a weak D match, TRBD1 (5 bases). This CDR3 contains 15 residues. Germline-derived CDR1 and CDR2 are SGHVS and FQNEAQ. Trimming cost V 6 bases and J 3 bases, with 14 bases left between them. CDR3 in amino acids: CASRQTERYTGELFF. The CDR3 nucleotides are TGTGCCAGCAGACAGACAGAACGATACACCGGGGAGCTGTTTTTT.

The chain couples TRBV29-1 to TRBJ2-5, with 12 bases fitting TRBD2. Near its end, the DNA agrees better with TRBJ2-7, so the J call may be wrong. There are 15 residues in the CDR3. CDR1 and CDR2 (germline): SQVTM, ANQGSEA. For the CDR3, the DNA is TGCAGCGTTGAGCTCCTAGCGGGAGGGCCTTACGAGCAGTACTTC. Translated, it gives CSVELLAGGPYEQYF.

CDR3 nucleotide sequence: TGTGCCAGCAGCCAGGCAGGGCGGCGAGAGACCCAGTACTTC. This gives the protein CASSQAGRRETQYF. The V call is TRBV14, the J call TRBJ2-5; a weak D match, TRBD1 (5 bases). Trimming cost V 3 bases and J 4 bases, with 12 bases left between them. The CDR3 is 14 amino acids. Germline loops: CDR1 SGHDN, CDR2 FVKESK. Drawing the rest from reference TRBV14 and TRBJ2-5, the complete variable domain is EAGVTQFPSHSVIEKGQTVTLRCDPISGHDNLYWYRRVMGKEIKFLLHFVKESKQDESGMPNNRFLAERTGGTYSTLKVQPAELEDSGVYFCASSQAGRRETQYFGPGTRLLVL.